The clone carrying this TCR beta chain was seen a handful of times. The antigen is undetermined. The sample contains more than one DNA sequence encoding this CDR3. The V end lost 5 bases, the J end lost 2 bases, and 8 bases lay between the germline ends. Germline V gene lookup returns CDR1 MDHEN and CDR2 SYDVKM. The length of the CDR3 is 13 residues. This sample was taken from a study of beta chain features in type 1 diabetes. Across the whole study: Patient and healthy donor groups were alike in age, gender and cell yields.

The sequenced template was cDNA made from the entire isolated RNA. The assay was immunoSEQ multiplex PCR, and TCRdb's table has in-frame clones only and misses some. The data show roughly 400,000 clones, 8.5% to 10% seen once. Study-wide points: cDNA-based sequencing might over-represent cells highly expressing TCR. TCRB CDR3s were moderately but significantly shorter in Type 1 diabetes patients in all four CD4+ subsets.

The J gene is TRBJ2-3, the V gene TRBV28, with unresolved D. The sequence was collected from a man aged 25 to 40 with type 1 diabetes. The specimen sequenced was central memory CD4+ T cells from blood. The CDR3 sequence: CASSLPNTDTQYF. The CDR3 region has the DNA TGTGCCAGCAGTCTCCCCAACACAGATACGCAGTATTTT.